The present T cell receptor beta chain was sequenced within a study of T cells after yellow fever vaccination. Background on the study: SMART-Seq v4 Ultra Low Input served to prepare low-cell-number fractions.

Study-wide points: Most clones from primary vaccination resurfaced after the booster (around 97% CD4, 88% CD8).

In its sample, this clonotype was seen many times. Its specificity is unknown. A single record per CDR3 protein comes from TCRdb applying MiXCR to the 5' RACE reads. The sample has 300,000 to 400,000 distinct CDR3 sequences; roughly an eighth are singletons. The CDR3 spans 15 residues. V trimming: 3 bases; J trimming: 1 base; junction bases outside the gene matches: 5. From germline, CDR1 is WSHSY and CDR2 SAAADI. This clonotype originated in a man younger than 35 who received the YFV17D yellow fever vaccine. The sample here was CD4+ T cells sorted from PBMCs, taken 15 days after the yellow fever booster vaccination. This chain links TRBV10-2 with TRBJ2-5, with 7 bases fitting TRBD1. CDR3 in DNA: TGCGCCAGCAGTGATTTACAGGGGACCCAAGAGACCCAGTACTTC. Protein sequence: CASSDLQGTQETQYF.